A selection of T cell receptor beta chains follows, all from one sample in a study of blood T cell repertoires in COVID-19. Measured with immunoSEQ multiplex PCR; TCRdb has only the in-frame clones, and not every one. This sample yields about 210,000 clones, of which approximately 91% are seen a single time; about 4.8% belongs to the top ten. Sequenced sample: peripheral blood. The origin of the receptors is a woman aged 40 to 50 with acute or convalescent COVID-19. Both conserved end residues are part of each CDR3. D genes are given only for firm matches. Clone sizes are given selectively: once, few, many, or a class where the clone is expanded.

J gene,V gene,clone size,D gene,CDR3 protein,CDR3 DNA
TRBJ2-1,TRBV20-1,few,-,CSGSKRDEQFF,TGCAGTGGGTCGAAGAGGGATGAGCAGTTCTTC
TRBJ1-3,TRBV10-3,-,-,CAISQLLNQAWGNTIYF,TGTGCCATCAGTCAGTTGTTAAATCAGGCGTGGGGAAACACCATATATTTT
TRBJ1-5,TRBV7-9,-,-,CASSPLTGTFNQPQHF,TGTGCCAGCAGCCCCCTCACAGGGACCTTCAATCAGCCCCAGCATTTT
TRBJ1-2,TRBV27,-,-,CASREGQGYGYTF,TGTGCCAGCAGAGAAGGGCAGGGTTATGGCTACACCTTC
TRBJ2-5,TRBV19,-,TRBD1,CASSRQGGETQYF,TGTGCCAGTAGTAGACAGGGGGGAGAGACCCAGTACTTC
TRBJ2-1,TRBV7-3,-,TRBD2,CASAGGPSNNEQFF,TGTGCCAGTGCGGGGGGGCCTTCCAACAATGAGCAGTTCTTC
TRBJ1-5,TRBV18,-,TRBD1,CASSPGQGYQPQHF,TGTGCCAGCTCTCCGGGACAGGGGTATCAGCCCCAGCATTTT
TRBJ2-5,TRBV6-2/TRBV6-3,-,TRBD1,CASSYPTGATQETQYF,TGTGCCAGCAGTTATCCGACAGGGGCGACCCAAGAGACCCAGTACTTC
TRBJ1-2,TRBV24-1,once,TRBD1,CATSDPGQVYGYTF,TGTGCCACCAGTGACCCCGGACAGGTGTATGGCTACACCTTC
TRBJ1-4,TRBV6-6,-,TRBD1,CASSYERGLGKLFF,TGTGCCAGCAGTTACGAGAGGGGGCTAGGGAAACTGTTTTTT
TRBJ2-5,TRBV5-1,once,TRBD1,CASTLVQGQGAQGMETQYF,TGCGCCAGCACTCTCGTCCAAGGACAGGGGGCGCAGGGTATGGAGACCCAGTACTTC
TRBJ1-3,TRBV15,-,-,CATSRDLIGTGLGNTIYF,TGTGCCACCAGCAGAGATCTAATAGGCACAGGGTTAGGAAACACCATATATTTT
TRBJ1-5,TRBV9,-,-,CASSVVAGQPQHF,TGTGCCAGCAGCGTAGTAGCGGGTCAGCCCCAGCATTTT
TRBJ2-4,TRBV5-4,-,TRBD1,CASSLDPTGPNIQYF,TGTGCCAGCAGCCTTGACCCGACAGGGCCTAACATTCAGTACTTC
TRBJ1-2,TRBV9,-,-,CASGGQSYGYTF,TGTGCCAGCGGTGGACAGAGCTATGGCTACACCTTC
TRBJ1-1,TRBV19,-,-,CASSSPLGQNTEAFF,TGTGCCAGTAGTTCGCCCTTGGGACAGAACACTGAAGCTTTCTTT
TRBJ1-5,TRBV18,-,TRBD1,CASSPWHTGATGQPQHF,TGTGCCAGCTCACCGTGGCACACAGGGGCCACGGGACAGCCCCAGCATTTT
TRBJ1-4,TRBV6-5,-,-,CASSYGFQGEKLFF,TGTGCCAGCAGTTACGGTTTCCAGGGTGAAAAACTGTTTTTT
TRBJ2-2,TRBV5-1,few,TRBD2,CASSLSLAGASTGELFF,TGCGCCAGCAGCTTGAGCCTAGCGGGGGCCTCTACCGGGGAGCTGTTTTTT
TRBJ1-4,TRBV9,-,TRBD1,CASSLQGRPIQNEKLFF,TGTGCCAGCAGCCTACAGGGGCGCCCGATTCAGAATGAAAAACTGTTTTTT
TRBJ2-1,TRBV4-1,-,-,CASSPEQGVVGNEQFF,TGCGCCAGCAGCCCCGAACAGGGTGTGGTGGGGAATGAGCAGTTCTTC
TRBJ1-2,TRBV3-1/TRBV3-2,-,-,CASSQVGPVAGYTF,TGTGCCAGCAGCCAAGTGGGCCCAGTGGCTGGCTACACCTTC
TRBJ1-1,TRBV2,-,TRBD1,CASSLDRGGTEAFF,TGTGCCAGCAGTCTTGACAGGGGTGGTACTGAAGCTTTCTTT
TRBJ1-2,TRBV7-9,-,TRBD1,CASTLSQGAYGYTF,TGTGCCAGCACCCTGAGCCAGGGGGCCTATGGCTACACCTTC
TRBJ2-3,TRBV19,-,-,CASSINRADTQYF,TGTGCCAGTAGTATCAATAGAGCAGATACGCAGTATTTT